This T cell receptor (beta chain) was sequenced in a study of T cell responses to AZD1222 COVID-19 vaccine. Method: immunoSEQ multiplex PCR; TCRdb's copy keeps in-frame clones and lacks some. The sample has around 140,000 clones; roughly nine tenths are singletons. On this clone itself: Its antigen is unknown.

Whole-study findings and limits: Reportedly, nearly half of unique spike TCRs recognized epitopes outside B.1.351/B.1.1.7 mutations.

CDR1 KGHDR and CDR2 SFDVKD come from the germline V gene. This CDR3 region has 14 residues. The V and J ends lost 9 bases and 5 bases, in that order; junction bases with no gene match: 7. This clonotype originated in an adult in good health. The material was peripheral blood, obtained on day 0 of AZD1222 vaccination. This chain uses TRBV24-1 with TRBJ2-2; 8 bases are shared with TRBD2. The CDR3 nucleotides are TGTGCCACCCAGCTCCCTAGCGGGACCGGGGAGCTGTTTTTT. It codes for CATQLPSGTGELFF.